This is a list of T cell receptor beta chains from one sample in a study of metastatic and nonmetastatic thyroid tumors. TCRdb reprocessed the PCR reads using MiXCR. This table holds roughly 59,000 clones, 15% to 20% found once. Source material: blood. The receptor set was obtained from a male donor with papillary thyroid cancer or a benign thyroid nodule (not recorded which). Some clones in this sample may be carry-over from other donors' samples. Each CDR3 is given with its conserved first and last residue. A D gene is named only where the DNA matches it firmly. Size tells how often a clone was seen (once, few, many) or the class of an expanded clone, and some rows leave it out.

j_call clone_size v_call d_call cdr3_aa cdr3_nt
TRBJ2-7 NA TRBV19 NA CASSTLSACDIYEQYF TGTGCCAGTAGTACTCTTTCAGCGTGCGATATCTACGAGCAGTACTTC
TRBJ1-1 many TRBV14 TRBD1 CASSYEDRVTEAFF TGTGCCAGCAGCTACGAGGACAGGGTCACTGAAGCTTTCTTT
TRBJ1-2 many TRBV30 NA CAWSVSSNYGYTF TGTGCCTGGAGTGTATCATCGAACTATGGCTACACCTTC
TRBJ2-6 NA TRBV5-1 NA CASSLVGQGAGGANVLTF NA
TRBJ2-3 many TRBV7-6 TRBD1 CASSLEQGAADTQYF TGTGCCAGCAGCTTAGAGCAGGGGGCCGCAGATACGCAGTATTTT
TRBJ2-7 many TRBV12-3/TRBV12-4 NA CASSSGPQANEQYF TGTGCCAGCAGTTCCGGCCCCCAGGCCAACGAGCAGTACTTC
TRBJ2-6 few TRBV12-3/TRBV12-4 TRBD1 CASSLDRLSSGANFLTF TGTGCCAGCAGTTTGGACAGGTTGAGCTCTGGGGCCAACTTCCTGACTTTC
TRBJ1-2 many TRBV6-2/TRBV6-3 TRBD1 CASSYGQGNYGYTF TGTGCCAGCAGTTACGGACAGGGAAACTATGGCTACACCTTC
TRBJ2-3 many TRBV19 NA CASSSLDFPDTQYF TGTGCCAGTAGTTCCTTGGATTTTCCAGATACGCAGTATTTT
TRBJ2-7 many TRBV30 TRBD1 CAWSTGEGDEQYF TGTGCCTGGAGTACAGGGGAAGGGGACGAGCAGTACTTC
TRBJ2-7 many TRBV5-8 NA CASSLEGYEQYF TGTGCCAGCAGCTTGGAAGGGTACGAGCAGTACTTC
TRBJ2-3 NA TRBV9 NA CASSPGYTDTQYF TGTGCCAGTAGCCCGGGGTACACAGATACGCAGTATTTT
TRBJ1-5 many TRBV2 NA CASSDALSPQHF TGTGCCAGCAGTGACGCTTTGTCGCCCCAGCATTTT
TRBJ1-1 NA TRBV20-1 NA CSTDTEAFF TGCAGTACGGACACTGAAGCTTTCTTT
TRBJ1-2 many TRBV4-1 NA CASSQGTPSAIFYGYTF TGCGCCAGCAGCCAAGGGACACCCTCGGCCATCTTCTATGGCTACACCTTC
TRBJ2-3 many TRBV5-1 NA CASSFDGSSTDTQYF TGCGCCAGCAGCTTCGACGGCTCTAGCACAGATACGCAGTATTTT
TRBJ2-3 once TRBV5-1 TRBD2 CASSLVGLAGRHRTDTQYF TGCGCCAGCAGCTTGGTGGGGCTAGCGGGACGACATCGCACAGATACGCAGTATTTT
TRBJ2-7 NA TRBV5-1 TRBD1 CASSFTPGQGYEQYF TGCGCCAGCAGCTTTACACCGGGACAGGGTTACGAGCAGTACTTC
TRBJ2-3 many TRBV4-2 TRBD2 CASSPTSGGGPTDTQYF TGTGCCAGCAGCCCCACGTCCGGCGGGGGGCCCACAGATACGCAGTATTTT
TRBJ1-2 NA TRBV5-4 TRBD1 CASSPLDRGYGYTF TGTGCCAGCAGCCCTTTGGACAGGGGTTATGGCTACACCTTC
TRBJ1-6 many TRBV7-3 NA CASSLGGGTSPLHF TGTGCCAGCAGCTTAGGGGGAGGGACTTCACCCCTCCACTTT
TRBJ1-3 many TRBV7-9 TRBD1 CASSLTGSSGNTIYF TGTGCCAGCAGCTTGACAGGGAGCTCTGGAAACACCATATATTTT
TRBJ1-4 many TRBV6-5 NA CASSYYLGGVWSGFRKLFF TGTGCCAGCAGTTACTATCTTGGGGGAGTTTGGAGCGGGTTCAGAAAACTGTTTTTT
TRBJ2-4 NA TRBV5-1 TRBD1 CASSPLGQAKKIQYF TGCGCCAGCAGCCCTCTTGGACAGGCTAAAAAAATTCAGTACTTC
TRBJ1-2 few TRBV19 NA CASSIAASYGYTF TGTGCCAGTAGTATAGCTGCATCCTATGGCTACACCTTC
TRBJ2-4 many TRBV9 TRBD1 CASSVGQGAAKNIQYF TGTGCCAGCAGCGTCGGACAGGGGGCTGCCAAAAACATTCAGTACTTC
TRBJ1-2 medium-sized TRBV7-2 TRBD1 CASSLAGQGLNYGYTF TGTGCCAGCAGCTTAGCGGGACAGGGGTTAAACTATGGCTACACCTTC
TRBJ1-1 many TRBV7-8 NA CASSTQGMNTEAFF TGTGCCAGCAGCACCCAGGGGATGAACACTGAAGCTTTCTTT
TRBJ1-2 many TRBV6-1 NA CASSPMGVGSGDYGYTF TGTGCCAGCAGCCCTATGGGGGTCGGGTCGGGCGACTATGGCTACACCTTC
TRBJ1-1 many TRBV6-1 TRBD1 CASQNRQGGNTEAFF TGTGCCAGCCAAAACAGACAGGGGGGGAACACTGAAGCTTTCTTT
TRBJ2-3 many TRBV25-1 NA CASSDPRRGTDTQYF TGTGCCAGCAGTGACCCCCGAAGGGGCACAGATACGCAGTATTTT
TRBJ2-1 many TRBV12-3/TRBV12-4 NA CASSLSQGNEQFF TGTGCCAGCAGTCTAAGTCAGGGGAATGAGCAGTTCTTC
TRBJ1-2 NA TRBV19 NA CASRRGGINYGYTF TGTGCCAGTCGGAGAGGAGGTATAAACTATGGCTACACCTTC
TRBJ2-7 NA TRBV9 NA CASIENGESYEQYF TGTGCTAGCATCGAGAACGGAGAGAGCTACGAGCAGTACTTC
TRBJ2-2 many TRBV19 TRBD2 CASSTSGGRWELFF TGTGCCAGTAGTACCAGCGGGGGGCGATGGGAGCTGTTTTTT
TRBJ1-6 many TRBV20-1 NA CSARSDWGSPLHF TGCAGTGCTAGATCAGATTGGGGATCACCCCTCCACTTT
TRBJ2-3 many TRBV25-1 TRBD2 CASCTSGMKVDTQYF TGTGCCAGCTGTACTAGCGGGATGAAGGTAGATACGCAGTATTTT
TRBJ2-2 NA TRBV6-1 NA CVSGSVKLYTGELFF TGTGTCAGCGGGTCAGTGAAACTATACACCGGGGAGCTGTTTTTT
TRBJ2-3 NA TRBV20-1 NA CSASRVHRFGTQYF TGCAGTGCTAGTAGAGTGCATCGGTTCGGTACGCAGTATTTT
TRBJ2-7 NA TRBV5-1 NA CASSFESVSRAEQYF TGCGCCAGCAGCTTTGAGTCCGTGAGCAGAGCCGAGCAGTACTTC